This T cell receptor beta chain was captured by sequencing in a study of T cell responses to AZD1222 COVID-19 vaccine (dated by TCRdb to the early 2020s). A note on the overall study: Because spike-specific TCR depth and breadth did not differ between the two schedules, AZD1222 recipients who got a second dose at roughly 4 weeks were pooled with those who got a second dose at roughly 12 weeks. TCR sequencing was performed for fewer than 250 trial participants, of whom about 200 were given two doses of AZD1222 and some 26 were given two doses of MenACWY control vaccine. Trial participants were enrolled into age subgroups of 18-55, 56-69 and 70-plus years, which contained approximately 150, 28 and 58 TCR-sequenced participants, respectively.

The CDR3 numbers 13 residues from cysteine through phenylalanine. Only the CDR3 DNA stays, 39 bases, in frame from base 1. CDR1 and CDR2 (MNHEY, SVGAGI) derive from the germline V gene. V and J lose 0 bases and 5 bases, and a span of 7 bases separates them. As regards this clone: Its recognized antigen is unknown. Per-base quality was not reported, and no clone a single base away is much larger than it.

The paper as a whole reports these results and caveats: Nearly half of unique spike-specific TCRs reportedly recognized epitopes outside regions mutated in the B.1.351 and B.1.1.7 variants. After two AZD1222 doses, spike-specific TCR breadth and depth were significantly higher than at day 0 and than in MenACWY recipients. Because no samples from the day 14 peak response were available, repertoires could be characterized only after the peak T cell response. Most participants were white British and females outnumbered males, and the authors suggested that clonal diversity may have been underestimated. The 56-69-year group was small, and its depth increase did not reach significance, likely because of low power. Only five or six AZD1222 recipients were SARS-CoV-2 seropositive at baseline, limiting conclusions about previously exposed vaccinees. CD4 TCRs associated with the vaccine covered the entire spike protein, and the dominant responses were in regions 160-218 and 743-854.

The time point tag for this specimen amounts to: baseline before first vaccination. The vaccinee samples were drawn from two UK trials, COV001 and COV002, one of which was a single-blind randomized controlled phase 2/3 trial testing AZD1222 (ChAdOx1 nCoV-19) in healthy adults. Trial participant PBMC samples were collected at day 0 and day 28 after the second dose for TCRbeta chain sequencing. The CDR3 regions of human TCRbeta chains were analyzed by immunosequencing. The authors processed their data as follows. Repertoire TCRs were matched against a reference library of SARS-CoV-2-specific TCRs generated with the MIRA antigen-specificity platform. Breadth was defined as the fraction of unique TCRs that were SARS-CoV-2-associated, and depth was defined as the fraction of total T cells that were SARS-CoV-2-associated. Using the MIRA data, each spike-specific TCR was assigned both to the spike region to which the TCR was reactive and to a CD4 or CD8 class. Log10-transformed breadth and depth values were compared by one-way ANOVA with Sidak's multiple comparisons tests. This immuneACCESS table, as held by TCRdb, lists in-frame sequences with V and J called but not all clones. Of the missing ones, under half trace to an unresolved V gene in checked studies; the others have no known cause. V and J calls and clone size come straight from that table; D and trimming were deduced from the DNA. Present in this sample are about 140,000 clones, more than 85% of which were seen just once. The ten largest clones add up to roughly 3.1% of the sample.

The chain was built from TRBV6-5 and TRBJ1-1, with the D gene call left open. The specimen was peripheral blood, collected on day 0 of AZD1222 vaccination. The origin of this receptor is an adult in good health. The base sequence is TGTGCCAGCAGTTACTCCCCGCAGACTGAAGCTTTCTTT. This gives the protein CASSYSPQTEAFF.